Listed here are 2 T cell receptor beta chains from one sample, sequenced in a study of Ad26.COV2.S vaccination and SARS-CoV-2 variants (dated by TCRdb to about 2021). Libraries were made using the immunoSEQ multiplex PCR assay. The immuneACCESS repertoire file appears here via TCRdb, limited to in-frame rearrangements. These files lack a portion of the clones; in checked studies, under half of the deficit traces to unresolved V genes, and the cause of the others is not known. The sample table records roughly 320,000 clones; approximately 80% of these occur just once. Roughly 2% of the sample is in the top ten clones. Taken with the paper, the label for treatment or condition translates to: 15 to 20 received Ad26.COV2.S at low or high dose, single or two shots; 5 received placebo; per-sample allocation not given. Repertoires of vaccine and placebo recipients were sequenced from samples collected on day 63 after the first injection.

Material: peripheral blood, obtained in a trial of Ad26.COV2.S vaccine versus placebo. All receptors come from a person aged 18-65 years who received the Ad26.COV2.S COVID-19 vaccine or a placebo.

The genes are TRBV11-2 and TRBJ2-7; D possibly corresponds to TRBD2 (6 bases). Germline V gene data show CDR1 as SGHAT and CDR2 as FQNNGV. Trimming shortened V by 5 bases and J by 2 bases, and 16 bases separated the two germline ends. The CDR3 is made up of 15 amino acids. CDR3 protein: CASSGLRRAPYEQYF. CDR3 in DNA: TGTGCCAGCAGCGGCCTGAGGAGGGCCCCCTACGAGCAGTACTTC.

The chain has TRBV5-1 and TRBJ2-7, with D perhaps TRBD1 (7 bases). Germline CDR1 SGHRS, CDR2 YFSETQ. This CDR3 region has 15 residues. Deletions cut 5 bases from V and 6 bases from J, with 21 bases between. The CDR3 nucleotides read TGCGCCAGCAGAAAAGGAGGGACAGAACTCGGCGAGCAGTACTTC. Its translation is CASRKGGTELGEQYF.